The T cell receptor beta chain under discussion was sequenced for a study of shared clonotypes between healthy human individuals. Findings and caveats of the study: A small donor pool kept down the genetic and exposure-history diversity that was represented.

Germline CDR1 and CDR2: SGHTA and FQGNSA. The CDR3 covers 16 residues. V was trimmed by 5 bases and J by 6 bases, leaving 20 bases between them. On this clone: Its specificity is not known.

Tens of millions of PBMCs were counted before genomic DNA extraction. Sequencing on ten immunoSEQ deep assay plates was performed for unsorted PBMC DNA. Libraries were prepared by immunoSEQ multiplex PCR; TCRdb keeps only in-frame clonotypes and omits some of them. The sample yields around 530,000 clones, roughly 79% seen once. The TCR originated in a woman aged 40 to 55 in good health. Some clones in this sample may be carry-over from other donors' samples. The rearrangement uses TRBV7-2 and TRBJ2-1; D perhaps matches TRBD2 (6 bases). Sequenced sample: PBMCs. The CDR3 reads CASSRKLGLNSNEQFF. CDR3 in DNA: TGTGCCAGCAGCCGTAAACTGGGACTCAATAGCAATGAGCAGTTCTTC.